The 20 T cell receptor beta chains listed next were all sequenced from one sample in a study of T cells in Graves' hyperthyroidism and ophthalmopathy. Amplification of TCR beta CDR3 regions used RNA as the template. The HTBI primer set served for first-round RT-PCR of the TCR CDR3. Using its own MiXCR run on the multiplex PCR reads, TCRdb lists one record per CDR3 protein. The data show fewer than 350,000 distinct CDR3 sequences, around 15% seen once. The sample comprised blood. The receptors derive from a woman in her forties or fifties with Graves' hyperthyroidism that later progressed to Graves' ophthalmopathy.

This clonotype was found many times. This rearrangement joins TRBV7-8 to TRBJ1-5; D is perhaps TRBD1 (6 bases). Trimming took 2 bases from V and 7 from J, leaving 18 bases between them. This CDR3 comprises 16 residues. From germline, CDR1 is SGHVS and CDR2 FQNEAQ. The CDR3 sequence is CASSLSPGGAGQPQHF. The DNA of the CDR3 is TGTGCCAGCAGCTTATCCCCCGGGGGGGCGGGCCAGCCCCAGCATTTT. Supplemented by reference TRBV7-8 and TRBJ1-5, the full variable domain reads GAGVSQSPRYKVAKRGQDVALRCDPISGHVSLFWYQQALGQGPEFLTYFQNEAQLDKSGLPSDRFFAERPEGSVSTLKIQRTQQEDSAVYLCASSLSPGGAGQPQHFGDGTRLSIL.

In this sample, this clonotype turned up many times. The rearrangement uses TRBV5-6 and TRBJ2-1, with TRBD2 identical over 7 bases. The CDR3 spans 12 residues. V was clipped by 4 bases and J by 15 bases; unmatched bases: 10. Germline-derived CDR1 and CDR2 are SGHDT and YYEEEE. As DNA, the CDR3 is TGTGCCAGCAGCCCCTGGGGAGGGGCTGGGTTCTTC. It codes for CASSPWGGAGFF.

This clonotype was counted ten times or more. The genes are TRBV20-1 and TRBJ2-3; D remains ambiguous. The CDR3 is 13 amino acids. V lost 5 bases and J 2 bases, leaving 11 bases between the germline ends. CDR1 is DFQATT, CDR2 SNEGSKA, per germline (reference sequence). The CDR3 spells CSAHAQYTDTQYF. In nucleotides, the CDR3 is TGCAGTGCTCACGCGCAATACACAGATACGCAGTATTTT.

J is TRBJ2-7 and V is TRBV2; the match to TRBD2 covers 9 bases. The germline V gene has CDR1 SNHLY and CDR2 FYNNEI. This CDR3 is built from 14 residues. Germline trimming cut 7 bases from V and 2 bases from J; bases unmatched to any gene: 6. As DNA, the CDR3 is TGTGCCAGCACCGGGACTAGCCGTACCTACGAGCAGTACTTC. Residues: CASTGTSRTYEQYF.

The chain employs TRBV6-1 and TRBJ2-3; D unresolved. This CDR3 has 15 residues. Trimming removed 1 base from V and 2 bases from J, with 10 bases in between. Germline V gene sequence: CDR1 MNHNS, CDR2 SASEGT. CDR3 DNA: TGTGCCAGCAGTGAAGTAATGGCTAACACAGATACGCAGTATTTT. Its protein is CASSEVMANTDTQYF.

The table lists this clonotype with many counts. The CDR3 loop reads CASRGLGQVLHF. The DNA for the CDR3 is TGTGCCAGCAGGGGCCTGGGACAGGTACTCCACTTT. The gene calls are TRBV2 and TRBJ1-6; 8 bases agree with TRBD1. With V trimmed by 6 bases and J by 16 bases, 8 bases remained unmatched. Germline CDR1 reads SNHLY; CDR2 reads FYNNEI. The CDR3 covers 12 residues.

The sample holds many counts of this clonotype. The rearrangement joins TRBV7-8 to TRBJ1-4, with D possibly being TRBD1 (5 bases). Trimming removed 5 bases at V and 7 bases at J, with 14 bases between. CDR1 and CDR2 (germline): SGHVS, FQNEAQ. The CDR3 is 14 amino acids. This chain's CDR3 is CASSPMAGSEKLFF. The CDR3 nucleotides read TGTGCCAGCAGCCCGATGGCAGGGAGTGAAAAACTGTTTTTT.

Ten or more counts support this clonotype. The chain recombines TRBV28 with TRBJ2-7, with a tentative D call TRBD2 (5 bases). The germline V gene encodes CDR1 MDHEN and CDR2 SYDVKM. Trimming left V 3 bases short and J 2 bases short, with 8 bases between. This CDR3 is built from 13 residues. Here the CDR3 reads CASSFPGTYEQYF. CDR3 in DNA: TGTGCCAGCAGTTTCCCGGGGACCTACGAGCAGTACTTC.

This clonotype was counted ten times or more. The chain has TRBV28 and TRBJ2-7; TRBD2 agrees at 7 bases. Trimming took 9 bases from V and 3 from J; bases not matched to a gene: 11. In germline, CDR1 is MDHEN, CDR2 SYDVKM. The CDR3 is 14 amino acids. The CDR3 reads CASPLSPGGYEQYF. The CDR3 DNA reads TGTGCCAGTCCCTTATCCCCGGGGGGCTACGAGCAGTACTTC. Complete variable domain (other parts from reference TRBV28 and TRBJ2-7): DVKVTQSSRYLVKRTGEKVFLECVQDMDHENMFWYRQDPGLGLRLIYFSYDVKMKEKGDIPEGYSVSREKKERFSLILESASTNQTSMYLCASPLSPGGYEQYFGPGTRLTVT.

This clonotype was recorded many times. V usage is TRBV6-1 and J usage is TRBJ2-3; the D is unclear. CDR1 is MNHNS and CDR2 is SASEGT in the germline V gene. The CDR3 is 14 amino acids. V gave up 5 bases and J gave up 4 bases, with 13 bases separating them. The chain's CDR3 is CASSQHVVADTQYF. CDR3 coding DNA: TGTGCCAGCAGTCAACACGTAGTGGCAGATACGCAGTATTTT.

This clonotype was found many times. This chain connects TRBV28 to TRBJ2-1, with D hard to call. The CDR3 sequence is 14 residues long. Germline CDR1 MDHEN, CDR2 SYDVKM. Trimming pared 8 bases from V and 7 bases from J, leaving 18 bases between. DNA of the CDR3: TGTGCCAGCCACTCCGGGCCCCCGGCTAATGAGCAGTTCTTC. As protein: CASHSGPPANEQFF.

This clonotype was observed a handful of times. The chain uses TRBV27 and TRBJ2-2, with a weak D call TRBD1 (5 bases). The CDR3 sequence is 16 residues long. V was pared by 6 bases and J by 0 bases, with 14 bases between. The germline V gene has CDR1 MNHEY and CDR2 SMNVEV (reference sequence). Written as DNA, the CDR3 is TGTGCCAGCAGGGGGCTGGGCACTACGAACACCGGGGAGCTGTTTTTT. Amino acids: CASRGLGTTNTGELFF.

Of note for this clonotype: At one boundary the junction diverges from the germline segment, which might be a read error. This chain connects TRBV5-1 to TRBJ2-1; TRBD2 aligns across 7 bases. The CDR3 extends over 18 amino acids. Per the germline V gene, CDR1 is SGHRS and CDR2 is YFSETQ. CDR3 in DNA: TGCGCCAGCAGCCCACTCCCAGGCGGGAGCCTCTCTTTAGATGAGCAGCTCTTC. It specifies CASSPLPGGSLSLDEQLF.

This clonotype has at least ten counts. The chain links TRBV11-2 to TRBJ2-3; 7 nucleotides match TRBD1. CDR3 length: 15 residues. Trimming took 0 bases from V and 7 from J; bases not matched to a gene: 7. Per germline, CDR1 SGHAT and CDR2 FQNNGV. CDR3: CASSLDMQQGHTQYF. As DNA, the CDR3 is TGTGCCAGCAGCTTAGATATGCAACAGGGGCATACGCAGTATTTT.

The V call is TRBV5-1, the J call TRBJ2-1, with 15 bases matching TRBD2. V shed 4 bases, J shed 7 bases, and the junction held 12 bases outside the gene matches. This CDR3 has 18 amino acids. CDR1 is SGHRS and CDR2 is YFSETQ in the germline V gene. CDR3 sequence reads: CASSGGGLAGGMRNEQFF. As DNA, the CDR3 is TGCGCCAGCAGCGGGGGGGGACTAGCGGGAGGAATGCGGAATGAGCAGTTCTTC.

This clonotype came up many times. The chain employs TRBV18 and TRBJ2-1, with 8 bases matching TRBD2. Germline-derived CDR1 and CDR2 are KGHSH and LQKENI. This CDR3 is built from 15 residues. Trimming cost V 6 bases and J 3 bases; bases outside gene matches: 7. CDR3 in DNA: TGTGCCAGCTCCCGGGCACTAGCGGACTACAATGAGCAGTTCTTC. Its translation is CASSRALADYNEQFF.

In its sample, this clonotype was seen many times. This chain joins TRBV24-1 and TRBJ2-2, with 7 bases matching TRBD1. The ends lost 9 bases at V and 6 bases at J; junction bases unmatched: 3. CDR1 and CDR2 from the germline V gene are KGHDR and SFDVKD. The CDR3 length is 12 residues. CDR3 sequence (DNA): TGTGCCACCCGAGACAGGGCCGGGGAGCTGTTTTTT. Its translation is CATRDRAGELFF.

Ten or more counts support this clonotype. The V and J genes are TRBV5-1 and TRBJ1-1; the D is unclear. Looked up from germline, CDR1 is SGHRS and CDR2 is YFSETQ. Trimming pared 0 bases from V and 1 base from J, leaving 7 bases between. The CDR3 runs to 14 residues. DNA for the CDR3: TGCGCCAGCAGCTTGGATGCGGGGAACACTGAAGCTTTCTTT. It codes for CASSLDAGNTEAFF. Together with reference TRBV5-1 and TRBJ1-1, the CDR3 gives the full variable domain: KAGVTQTPRYLIKTRGQQVTLSCSPISGHRSVSWYQQTPGQGLQFLFEYFSETQRNKGNFPGRFSGRQFSNSRSEMNVSTLELGDSALYLCASSLDAGNTEAFFGQGTRLTVV.

For the CDR3, the DNA is TGTGCTAGTGCCAAGGAACCGACGGCTCAGTACTTC. This gives the protein CASAKEPTAQYF. This rearrangement joins TRBV12-5 to TRBJ2-4; no firm D call. V shed 7 bases and J shed 12 bases, with 16 bases lying between them. The CDR3 extends over 12 amino acids. The germline CDR1 and CDR2 sequences are LGHNT and FRNRAP.

This clonotype came up many times. V and J are TRBV20-1 and TRBJ2-3; D gene unclear. Deletions cut 5 bases from V and 4 bases from J, with 16 bases between. Looked up from germline, CDR1 is DFQATT and CDR2 is SNEGSKA (reference sequence). The CDR3 spans 14 residues. DNA of the CDR3: TGCAGTGCTCGCCGTGCCCCCGACCCAGATACGCAGTATTTT. Protein: CSARRAPDPDTQYF.